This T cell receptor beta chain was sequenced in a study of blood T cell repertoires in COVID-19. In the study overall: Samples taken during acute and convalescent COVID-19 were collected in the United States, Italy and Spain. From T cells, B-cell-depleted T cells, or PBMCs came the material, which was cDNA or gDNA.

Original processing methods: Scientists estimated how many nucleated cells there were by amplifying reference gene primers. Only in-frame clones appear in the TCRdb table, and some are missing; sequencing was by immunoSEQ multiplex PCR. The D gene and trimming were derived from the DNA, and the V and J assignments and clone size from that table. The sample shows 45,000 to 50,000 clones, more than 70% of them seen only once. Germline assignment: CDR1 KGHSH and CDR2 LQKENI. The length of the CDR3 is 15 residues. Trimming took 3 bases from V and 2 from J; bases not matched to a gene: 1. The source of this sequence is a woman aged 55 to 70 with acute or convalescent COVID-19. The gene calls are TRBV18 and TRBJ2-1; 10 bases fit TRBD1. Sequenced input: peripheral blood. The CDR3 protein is CASSPGTGAYNEQFF. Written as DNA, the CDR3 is TGTGCCAGCTCACCCGGGACAGGGGCCTACAATGAGCAGTTCTTC.